The present T cell receptor (beta chain) was sequenced within a study of a mutant IDH1 vaccine in newly diagnosed glioma. Whole-study findings and limits: Pseudoprogression apparently lacked any relation to changes in top peripheral T cell clonotypes. Of the patients, around 93% had vaccine-induced immune responses.

This clone was counted only a few times. Its antigen is not known. CDR3 length equals 14 residues. The germline V and J ends were trimmed by 4 bases and 6 bases, with 13 bases remaining between them. The germline gives CDR1 SEHNR, CDR2 FQNEAQ (reference sequence). Time point indicated: week 23, last vaccination. In every dose of vaccine, 300 ug of mutant IDH1 20-mer peptide was given alongside topical imiquimod. Generated by immunoSEQ multiplex PCR, the TCRdb table keeps only in-frame clones and is missing some. Of around 39,000 clones in the sample, roughly 83% were seen once. The starting material was PBMCs, obtained from a glioma patient whose treatment included an IDH1 peptide vaccine. This chain links TRBV7-9 with TRBJ1-3; D is possibly TRBD1 (6 bases). The sequence was obtained from a woman aged 18-29 years with glioma. Some clones in this sample may be carry-over from other donors' samples. The CDR3 DNA follows: TGTGCCAGCAGCTCGTACAGGGAAGCAAACACCATATATTTT. Residues: CASSSYREANTIYF. Full variable domain (remainder filled in from reference TRBV7-9 and TRBJ1-3): DTGVSQNPRHKITKRGQNVTFRCDPISEHNRLYWYRQTLGQGPEFLTYFQNEAQLEKSRLLSDRFSAERPKGSFSTLEIQRTEQGDSAMYLCASSSYREANTIYFGEGSWLTVV.